The following is a T cell receptor beta chain sequence with its context. Its specific antigen is unknown. No qualities accompany the bases; no much larger clone lies one base away. Library construction relied on the immunoSEQ multiplex PCR assay. For the multiplex PCR, a mixture combining 60 forward primers for TCR Vbeta segments and 13 reverse primers for TCR Jbeta segments was used. A multiplex PCR assay on genomic DNA amplified the CDR3 region of rearranged TCR beta genes. Amplified TCR beta libraries were sequenced as 87-base-pair reads on the Illumina HiSeq System. As for how the authors treated the data: A later analysis counted 65 million to 90 million unique TCR beta chains across the roughly 700 repertoires, and roughly 9.9 million of these chains were shared by at least two donors. Raw reads were error-corrected and collapsed into unique sequences by a nearest-neighbor algorithm in which closely related sequences were merged to remove PCR and sequencing errors. Alignment of CDR3 sequences to IMGT reference sequences was used to assign V, D and J gene segments. For a sequence to be retained, at least a six-nucleotide match to both a V gene segment and a J gene segment was required. Rearrangements were called productive when the CDR3 lacked stop codons and stayed in frame with V and J; all others were non-productive. CDR3 was defined according to IMGT convention as the region running from the second conserved V-encoded cysteine to the conserved J-encoded phenylalanine. The earlier analysis of approximately 590 of the donors excluded any sequence lacking an unambiguous match to a single V gene segment. In an earlier analysis of approximately 550 of the donors, V segments were called functional above 56.7% productive rearrangements and were called segregating when the between-donor standard deviation exceeded 5%. To diagnose cytomegalovirus status from the catalog of TCR beta chain sequences, a statistical classification framework was built. V and J gene assignment, in a later analysis, came from comparing TCR nucleotide sequences with IMGT/GENE-DB human TR gene sequences. Using the TCRdist pipeline, a later analysis assigned CDR3 sequences along with most-parsimonious VDJ recombination scenarios. In a later analysis, each TCR beta chain was defined by its CDR3 amino acid sequence together with its V-gene family, and reads lacking a unique V-gene family were excluded. A later analysis removed 500 to 650 highly shared, low-generation-probability nucleotide sequences to deal with suspected cross-contamination and a sequencing artifact. In a later analysis, a clonal expansion index was calculated for each public chain from normalized within-repertoire ranks of inferred template counts. In a later analysis, generation probabilities were computed with a VDJ recombination model fitted to out-of-frame rearrangements, and the resulting probabilities were checked against IGoR. In a later analysis, hypergeometric tests were used to score TCR-TCR, TCR-HLA and TCR-CMV co-occurrence, with a repertoire-size bias correction applied to TCR pairs. False discovery rates were estimated in a later analysis by permuting HLA or CMV assignments 20 times. In a later analysis, co-occurring TCRs were grouped with DBSCAN, and TCRdist sequence similarity was added when clustering was performed within HLA-allele-positive subsets. Repertoires with fewer than 30,000 or more than 120,000 public chains were left out of co-occurrence clustering, as were four to six repertoires with anomalous nucleotide sharing. What TCRdb holds here is the immuneACCESS table cut down to in-frame rearrangements. Part of the clones is not present; checked against another copy, under half of the missing clones reflect an unresolved V gene, and the others are unexplained. The DNA gave D and trimming, while V, J and clone size come from that table. The sample records approximately 150,000 clones, approximately 80% of which are singletons. 4.8% of the sample goes to the ten largest clones.

The cohort was made up of about 670 healthy bone marrow donors. Cohort members were all nominally healthy when sampled, although unrecorded immune exposures were likely present. The donor tested CMV seronegative and was one of the 352 seronegative cohort members. A peripheral blood sample was collected from each donor, and TCR beta sequencing was performed on peripheral blood mononuclear cells. Genomic DNA was extracted from the blood cell samples with the Qiagen DNeasy Blood Extraction Kit. Including cysteine and phenylalanine, the CDR3 has 13 amino acids. The read is trimmed to its CDR3 DNA, 39 bases read in frame from base 1. At the junction V is shortened by 5 bases and J by 8 bases; bases outside the gene matches: 6. CDR1 and CDR2 were assigned from the germline V gene (reference sequence) as MNHEY and SMNVEV. The data originate from a study of cytomegalovirus exposure and HLA in healthy donors (dated by TCRdb to 2016 to 2017). For the wider study: In an earlier analysis of around 540 of the donors, roughly 300 Gb of sequence data and approximately 120 million unique TCR beta sequences from some 170 million T cells were reported. Roughly 290 gigabases of sequencing data and about 92 million unique TCR sequences made up an early release that covered several hundred HLA-typed donors. The genetic ancestry cluster associated with self-reported Caucasian donors included around four fifths of the 398 genotyped donors. The aim of the study was to test whether cataloging public T cell receptors could identify signatures of past pathogen exposure. The study profiled the T cell repertoires of hundreds of subjects by immunosequencing and related them to cytomegalovirus serostatus. A separate validation cohort of over 95 different subjects was used in addition to the 666-subject first cohort. The study combined high-throughput TCR immunosequencing, statistical association of individual TCRs with disease status, and machine learning to predict cytomegalovirus infection status. To study patterns of TCR occurrence, a later analysis re-analyzed previously published TCR beta repertoires from around 670 donors and added high-resolution HLA genotyping. Rather than using new phenotypic data, the later analysis identified candidate immune exposures from TCR beta sequences and from how often those sequences occurred across donors. In an earlier analysis of around 540 of the donors, high-throughput TCR beta sequencing was used to judge whether each TCR beta V gene segment behaved as functional or pseudogenic. Alongside the repertoire data, information on donor age, sex, ethnicity and CMV serostatus was compiled. In a later genetic analysis, genome-wide SNP genotypes for about three fifths of the roughly 670 donors were used, and that subset was treated as a discovery cohort. Every discovery cohort repertoire had been produced on one sequencing platform. HLA typing included class I and class II loci at four-digit resolution. Typing coverage varied by locus: about 620-630 donors for A, B, C, DRB1 and DQB1; 500 to 550 for DQA1; over 600 for DPA1; around 490 for DPB1. Because of strong linkage in the cohort, five DR-DQ haplotypes were treated as single units for association and clustering. On average, 235,054 unique TCR beta nucleotide sequences were sequenced per donor among a few hundred genotyped donors of the cohort, with 15% to 20% of those sequences being non-productive. On the study overall, not on this receptor specifically: While some public TCRs were present in many individuals, most TCR sequences turned up only very rarely across donors. In a later analysis, several top co-occurrence clusters were reported to appear linked to parvovirus B19, influenza, CMV and Epstein-Barr virus. According to the authors, the approach could potentially be generalized to other disease states and immunological phenotypes. The earlier analysis of approximately 540 of the donors excluded some 15 rarely observed V segments, including chromosome 9 orphons, because counts were too low. In a later genetic analysis, a missense DCLRE1C variant was associated with V-gene and J-gene trimming of TCR beta chains, and the association was replicated in an independent cohort. According to a later analysis, TCR association rates differed among HLA loci, with DRB1 alleles showing the most associated TCRs and HLA-C alleles showing the fewest. The 87-base-pair reads could not distinguish some IMGT-functional V segments, including TRBV6-2 and TRBV6-3, so those segments were excluded. In an earlier analysis of some 500 of the donors, most TCR beta V segments were observed in productive rearrangements about 87% or about 30% of the time, broadly matching IMGT annotations. Only TCR beta chains were sequenced in this cohort, and the absence of alpha or paired-chain data limited detectable features. Cytomegalovirus status was reported to be diagnosed by the classifier with high specificity and sensitivity in both the original and validation cohorts. At a false discovery rate of 0.05, a later analysis linked 15,000 to 20,000 TCR beta sequences to specific HLA alleles. The study gave a list of under 200 TCR beta chains associated with cytomegalovirus. Assigning TCR associations to individual alleles was difficult when HLA alleles, especially DR and DQ, strongly co-occurred. Sequencing depth was assumed to be roughly uniform across donors in the presence/absence analyses, though that assumption may not hold. Linkage disequilibrium might explain the correlated functional status among segregating V segments, but an unknown experimental factor could not be excluded. In a later analysis, HLA-associated TCR beta chains showed more clonal expansion and lower generation probabilities than non-associated chains that were equally common. HLA typing was unavailable for some donors at each locus, so association tests used only the typed subset. The sequencing pipeline was judged likely to have produced a cluster of highly shared sequence variants as a technical artifact. In a later genetic analysis, fewer N-insertions in productive TCRs were reported among donors in an Asian-associated ancestry cluster than the approximately 670-donor mean. In a later analysis, most CMV-associated TCR beta chains were found to appear HLA-restricted, with HLA associations seemingly driven largely by CMV exposure. A few of the identified cytomegalovirus-associated TCR beta chains were confirmed in vitro to be specific for cytomegalovirus antigens. A further reported finding was that TCR beta sequences accurately predicted the HLA-A and HLA-B alleles for most subjects in the first cohort. For the cohort, immune exposure information was limited to CMV serostatus.

This sequence originates from a young man in good health and CMV-seronegative. The specimen sequenced was PBMCs. Recombination linked TRBV27 to TRBJ2-1, with 7 middle bases fitting TRBD1. DNA sequence: TGTGCCAGCAGTCCAATTGACAGGGATGAGCAGTTCTTC. Its product reads: CASSPIDRDEQFF.